This is a list of T cell receptor beta chains from one sample in a study of blood T cells in healthy people across ages. TCRdb reprocessed the 5' RACE reads via MiXCR and lists one record per CDR3 protein. The sample shows more than 1.4 million distinct CDR3 sequences, about 40% of them seen only once. The sequencing input was blood. These receptors were collected from a woman aged 18-35 years in good health. Both conserved end residues are part of each CDR3. A D gene is named only where the DNA matches it firmly. Not every row has a clone size; where given, it reads once, few, many or a size class.

abundance	j_gene	d_gene	v_gene	CDR3aa
NA	TRBJ1-4	NA	TRBV9	CASSANAGGSFEKLFF
NA	TRBJ2-7	NA	TRBV7-6	CASSLGQAGYSYEQYF
few	TRBJ2-3	NA	TRBV7-2	CASSLVGNGLGPTDTQYF
NA	TRBJ1-1	NA	TRBV7-2	CASSLDRVVEAFF
NA	TRBJ1-1	NA	TRBV10-3	CAISVQGGQAFF
NA	TRBJ2-7	TRBD1	TRBV6-2/TRBV6-3	CASSYSTGTVKRYEQYF
NA	TRBJ2-1	TRBD1	TRBV5-1	CASSLEGTVQNEQFF
NA	TRBJ2-1	TRBD1	TRBV3-1	CASSQETGNYNEQFF
few	TRBJ2-2	NA	TRBV5-1	CASSLSGVGSGELFF
NA	TRBJ1-2	TRBD1	TRBV6-5	CASSLQGAQSNGYTF
NA	TRBJ1-2	NA	TRBV9	CVSSARPDGDNGYTF
NA	TRBJ2-7	TRBD2	TRBV7-2	CASSSRSGTNYEQYF
NA	TRBJ1-6	NA	TRBV12-5	CASGGDPNSPLHF
NA	TRBJ2-1	NA	TRBV10-3	CAISESRGSSAGCEQFF
few	TRBJ2-5	TRBD1	TRBV28	CASSGAGQGAQETQYF
NA	TRBJ2-7	NA	TRBV7-2	CASSLEGSVVEQYF
NA	TRBJ2-4	NA	TRBV2	CASSGTPGQNIQYF
NA	TRBJ2-1	NA	TRBV7-9	CASPLLSPGLTYNEQFF
once	TRBJ2-7	NA	TRBV6-5	CASSSPGSTTYEQYF
many	TRBJ1-5	NA	TRBV6-6	CASSPPGQPQHF
NA	TRBJ2-2	NA	TRBV12-3/TRBV12-4	CASSSRGTGKTGELFF
NA	TRBJ2-6	NA	TRBV4-2	CASSPAGSGANVPTF
few	TRBJ2-7	TRBD1	TRBV5-1	CASSLETGAPGQYF
NA	TRBJ2-3	NA	TRBV2	CASSEAPRLKGKTDTQYF
many	TRBJ2-7	NA	TRBV3-1	CASSLPLSYEQYF
few	TRBJ2-3	NA	TRBV20-1	CSAAFDTQYF
NA	TRBJ2-5	TRBD1	TRBV2	CASSDQPGGQETQYF
few	TRBJ1-2	TRBD1	TRBV27	CASSWGTGEDYGYTF
NA	TRBJ1-5	TRBD1	TRBV9	CAGSQTGTANQPQHF
few	TRBJ2-3	TRBD1	TRBV27	CASRLSDRGRTDTQYF
few	TRBJ2-7	NA	TRBV6-5	CASSSEGRVSYEQYF
NA	TRBJ2-5	TRBD2	TRBV29-1	CSAELTSGSFQETQYF
NA	TRBJ2-3	NA	TRBV2	CASGGRVGDTQYF
NA	TRBJ1-1	NA	TRBV9	CASSVGGASNTEAFF
NA	TRBJ1-1	NA	TRBV10-3	CAISDDRIEAFF
NA	TRBJ2-5	TRBD2	TRBV4-2	CASSQSGAGVETQYF
NA	TRBJ1-1	NA	TRBV15	CATSTTGTSEAFF
few	TRBJ2-5	TRBD2	TRBV5-1	CASKTGGEETQYF
few	TRBJ1-2	NA	TRBV6-5	CASSYLATREIILYVPNYGYTF
NA	TRBJ1-2	TRBD1	TRBV12-3/TRBV12-4	CASRQTGQGTGYTF
few	TRBJ2-1	NA	TRBV5-1	CASSLVPVNEQFF
NA	TRBJ1-1	TRBD1	TRBV27	CASSSEGTGGWDTEAFF
few	TRBJ2-3	TRBD2	TRBV29-1	CSVEGGSSTDTQYF
NA	TRBJ2-3	TRBD2	TRBV11-2	CASSPSGSGQDTQYF
few	TRBJ2-3	TRBD2	TRBV5-1	CASSLLGRESSTDTQYF
few	TRBJ2-5	NA	TRBV20-1	CSARDMSSQETQYF
few	TRBJ2-7	NA	TRBV21-1	CASSKPQGQSYEQYF
NA	TRBJ2-1	NA	TRBV20-1	CSASMTGFSYNEQFF
NA	TRBJ2-7	TRBD2	TRBV2	CASISGRAGDEQYF